This entry lists 6 T cell receptor beta chains sequenced from one sample in a study of T cells after yellow fever vaccination. TCRdb re-analysed the 5' RACE reads in MiXCR, keeping a single row per CDR3 protein. The sample yields more than 90,000 distinct CDR3 sequences, roughly 8.9% seen once. The sample here was CD8+ T cells sorted from PBMCs, taken 45 days after the yellow fever booster vaccination. Receptors originate from a man aged 25-45 years who received the YFV17D yellow fever vaccine.

This clonotype was observed a few times. CDR3 residues: CSAWVPGLATGEQYF. CDR3 coding DNA: TGCAGTGCGTGGGTACCGGGACTAGCGACGGGGGAGCAGTACTTC. The gene calls are TRBV20-1 and TRBJ2-7, with 10 bases that match TRBD2. The ends lost 6 bases at V and 7 bases at J; junction bases unmatched: 15. Germline V gene sequence: CDR1 DFQATT, CDR2 SNEGSKA (reference sequence). This CDR3 spans 15 amino acids.

Notes on this clonotype: One base away lies a much larger clone, so this may be a sequencing read error. This chain's CDR3 is CAIGDRTGELFF. CDR3 DNA sequence: TGTGCCATCGGGGACAGGACCGGGGAGCTGTTTTTT. The chain links TRBV10-3 to TRBJ2-2; 8 nucleotides align to TRBD1. The germline CDR1 and CDR2 sequences are ENHRY and SYGVKD. V was clipped by 8 bases and J by 5 bases; unmatched bases: 1. This CDR3 spans 12 amino acids.

This clonotype was found many times. V usage is TRBV12-3 or TRBV12-4 and J usage is TRBJ2-5; D is perhaps TRBD1 or TRBD2 (6 bases each). The CDR3 covers 13 residues. V was clipped by 7 bases and J by 5 bases, with 14 bases between them. CDR3 protein: CASNLGGGETQYF. DNA of the CDR3: TGTGCCAGCAATCTCGGAGGGGGTGAGACCCAGTACTTC.

This clonotype was seen many times. The chain joins TRBV21-1 to TRBJ2-2. TRBV21-1 is labeled a pseudogene. The CDR3 sequence is 17 residues long. The CDR3 loop is CASSKGTARTNTGELFF. CDR3 sequence (DNA): TGTGCCAGCAGCAAAGGTACAGCCCGAACGAACACCGGGGAGCTGTTTTTT.

The chain recombines TRBV28 with TRBJ2-5, with 7 bases fitting TRBD2. The V and J ends lost 5 bases and 2 bases, in that order; junction bases with no gene match: 14. Germline-derived CDR1 and CDR2 are MDHEN and SYDVKM. This CDR3 is built from 17 residues. The CDR3 bases are TGTGCCAGCAGTATGTTGCTGCTAGCGGACCAACAAGAGACCCAGTACTTC. This gives the protein CASSMLLLADQQETQYF.

This clonotype was counted ten times or more. The chain links TRBV6-4 to TRBJ2-3, with D maybe TRBD2 (5 bases). Per germline, CDR1 MRHNA and CDR2 SNTAGT. There are 16 residues in the CDR3. V was pared by 4 bases and J by 4 bases, with 18 bases between. CDR3 bases: TGTGCCAGCAGTGCCGCTCCGGGGAGTGCCGCAGATACGCAGTATTTT. It specifies CASSAAPGSAADTQYF.